A single sample gave rise to the 10 T cell receptor beta chains below, sequenced in a study of regulatory T cells in long-lasting Graves disease. Time point noted: newly diagnosed GD, antithyroid drugs for less than 3 months. Preparation of the TCR library used RNA extracted from PBMCs. Researchers made TCR beta libraries by using iRepertoire HTBI primers and running Arm-PCR on CDR3 regions. MiXCR, run by TCRdb on the multiplex PCR reads, gives a single entry per CDR3 protein. The sample consists of around 420,000 distinct CDR3 sequences, over 14% of them appearing once. This sample also belongs to another study, concerning T cells in Graves' hyperthyroidism and ophthalmopathy.

The source was peripheral blood mononuclear cells (PBMCs), collected at new diagnosis, from a patient treated with antithyroid drugs. The receptors shown here come from a middle-aged woman with Graves disease.

This clonotype occurred many times. The V gene is TRBV24-1, the J gene TRBJ2-6, with a possible D match to TRBD2 (6 bases). V lost 9 bases and J lost 1, with 6 bases in between. This CDR3 spans 13 amino acids. From germline, CDR1 is KGHDR and CDR2 SFDVKD. CDR3 sequence reads: CATGGSGANVLTF. The CDR3 DNA sequence: TGTGCCACCGGAGGGTCTGGGGCCAACGTCCTGACTTTC.

J is TRBJ2-2 and V is TRBV3-2; the listed D gene, TRBD1, was not tested against the DNA. TRBV3-2 corresponds to a pseudogene. The CDR3 loop spans 16 amino acids. The CDR3 DNA is TGTGCCAGCAGCCAAGCTAGACAGGTCCGCACCGGGGAGCTGTTTTTT. Amino acids: CASSQARQVRTGELFF.

About this clonotype: A far bigger clonotype differs at one base, so this is likely a read error. The gene calls are TRBV20-1 and TRBJ2-1, with TRBD2 identical over 9 bases. V trimming: 1 base; J trimming: 10 bases; junction bases outside the gene matches: 14. Germline CDR1 is DFQATT and CDR2 is SNEGSKA (reference sequence). There are 16 residues in the CDR3. CDR3: CSARALGSGLAYEQFF. The CDR3, as DNA: TGCAGTGCTAGAGCCCTGGGATCGGGACTAGCCTACGAGCAGTTCTTC.

This clonotype was seen at least ten times. V is TRBV28 and J is TRBJ1-2; no definite D call. Germline V gene lookup returns CDR1 MDHEN and CDR2 SYDVKM. V lost 6 bases and J 4 bases, leaving 21 bases between the germline ends. The CDR3 consists of 16 residues. DNA for the CDR3: TGTGCCAGCAGCTCACCGGGTGGACCCGGCGGCTATGGCTACACCTTC. Translated: CASSSPGGPGGYGYTF.

This clonotype was picked up many times. This sequence joins TRBV28 and TRBJ2-5; 7 positions agree with TRBD2. The CDR3 extends over 15 amino acids. Looked up from germline, CDR1 is MDHEN and CDR2 is SYDVKM. With 2 bases clipped from V and 5 bases from J, the junction kept 8 bases outside the gene matches. The CDR3 region is CASSLRAWEGETQYF. In DNA, the CDR3 is TGTGCCAGCAGTTTAAGAGCCTGGGAGGGGGAGACCCAGTACTTC.

The chain employs TRBV4-3 and TRBJ1-2, with D maybe TRBD1 (5 bases). V lost 1 base to trimming and J lost 5 bases, with 11 bases between them. CDR1 and CDR2 from the germline V gene are LGHNA and YSLEER. The CDR3 totals 14 residues. DNA of the CDR3: TGCGCCAGCAGCCAAGGGCGACAGCTTTATGGCTACACCTTC. Its translation is CASSQGRQLYGYTF.

The CDR3 spells CASSFHGRDFANVLTF. CDR3 DNA sequence: TGTGCCAGCAGTTTTCATGGCAGGGACTTCGCCAACGTCCTGACTTTC. V gene TRBV28 combines with J gene TRBJ2-6, with D tentatively TRBD2 (6 bases). The CDR3 runs to 16 residues. CDR1 is MDHEN, CDR2 SYDVKM, per germline. V dropped 3 bases and J dropped 7 bases, with 16 bases sitting between them.

This clonotype has a count of ten or more. The rearrangement joins TRBV14 to TRBJ1-6; D gene uncertain. Trimming left V 1 base short and J 8 bases short, with 9 bases between. Germline CDR1 reads SGHDN; CDR2 reads FVKESK. The CDR3 runs to 14 residues. In DNA, the CDR3 is TGTGCCAGCAGCCAAGGAGGATGGGATTCACCCCTCCACTTT. Its translation: CASSQGGWDSPLHF. Full variable domain (outside the CDR3, taken from reference TRBV14 and TRBJ1-6): EAGVTQFPSHSVIEKGQTVTLRCDPISGHDNLYWYRRVMGKEIKFLLHFVKESKQDESGMPNNRFLAERTGGTYSTLKVQPAELEDSGVYFCASSQGGWDSPLHFGNGTRLTVT.

The sample holds many counts of this clonotype. The genes are TRBV25-1 and TRBJ2-7; D is uncertain. CDR1 MGHDK and CDR2 SYGVNS come from the germline V gene. The V end lost 3 bases, the J end lost 1 base, and 10 bases lay between the germline ends. This CDR3 comprises 14 residues. The CDR3 region is CASSDATTSYEQYF. Written as DNA, the CDR3 is TGTGCCAGCAGTGACGCCACAACTTCCTACGAGCAGTACTTC.

This clonotype was picked up many times. V is TRBV3-1 and J is TRBJ1-1; TRBD1 might be the D (6 bases). The CDR3 covers 14 residues. Trimming took 2 bases from V and 7 from J, leaving 14 bases between them. Per germline, CDR1 LGHDT and CDR2 YNNKEL (reference sequence). The CDR3 DNA follows: TGTGCCAGCAGCCAACCCAGGGGCGGAGGTGAAGCTTTCTTT. Protein sequence: CASSQPRGGGEAFF.